Below are 17 T cell receptor beta chains sequenced from a single sample in a study of blood T cell repertoires in COVID-19. The data were produced by immunoSEQ multiplex PCR, yet TCRdb's version contains in-frame clones alone and is incomplete. Here the sample spans roughly 290,000 clones, around nine tenths being singletons. The material sequenced was PBMCs or T cells enriched from blood (not recorded which). The receptors were gathered from a middle-aged woman who had recovered from COVID-19.

The chain joins TRBV6-5 to TRBJ1-1, with 11 positions matching TRBD1. This CDR3 spans 14 amino acids. Germline V lookup: CDR1 MNHEY, CDR2 SVGAGI. The J segment lost 7 bases and the V segment lost 6 bases, leaving 7 bases of the junction unmatched. The CDR3 coding sequence is TGTGCCAGCAGCCTCGGACAGGGGGCTGGTGAAGCTTTCTTT. It specifies CASSLGQGAGEAFF.

The genes are TRBV6-5 and TRBJ1-6; tentatively, D is TRBD1 (5 bases). In germline, CDR1 is MNHEY, CDR2 SVGAGI. The V gene lost 3 bases and the J gene lost 2 bases, with 8 bases spanning the gap. The CDR3 has 15 residues. CDR3 in DNA: TGTGCCAGCAGTTATCGGGGGACCTATAATTCACCCCTCCACTTT. Translating gives CASSYRGTYNSPLHF.

The V gene is TRBV18, the J gene TRBJ1-1; the D is unclear. V lost 3 bases and J 1 base, leaving 9 bases between the germline ends. From germline, CDR1 is KGHSH and CDR2 LQKENI. This CDR3 has 14 residues. Written as DNA, the CDR3 is TGTGCCAGCTCACCCCAAAACACGAACACTGAAGCTTTCTTT. Its translation: CASSPQNTNTEAFF.

The rearrangement joins TRBV27 to TRBJ1-3; 7 bases match TRBD1. Germline CDR1 MNHEY, CDR2 SMNVEV (reference sequence). The V and J ends lost 5 bases and 1 base, in that order; junction bases with no gene match: 2. The CDR3 totals 14 residues. Written as DNA, the CDR3 is TGTGCCAGCAGTCTACAGGGGTCTGGAAACACCATATATTTT. It yields the protein CASSLQGSGNTIYF.

This sequence joins TRBV14 and TRBJ2-3; 11 bases line up with TRBD2. Germline V lookup: CDR1 SGHDN, CDR2 FVKESK. This CDR3 has 16 residues. After removal of 4 bases from V and 2 bases from J, the junction contained 5 bases not matched to a gene. CDR3 DNA sequence: TGTGCCAGCAGCCGGAGACTAGCGGGAAACACAGATACGCAGTATTTT. Amino acids: CASSRRLAGNTDTQYF.

The chain uses TRBV28 and TRBJ2-7, with 12 bases lining up with TRBD2. CDR1 and CDR2 from the germline V gene are MDHEN and SYDVKM. The CDR3 loop spans 18 amino acids. Losses at the gene ends were 4 bases for V and 5 bases for J; bases not matched to a gene: 15. CDR3 region: CASSSQTRLAGGIHEQYF. CDR3 DNA sequence: TGTGCCAGCAGTTCTCAGACCCGTCTAGCGGGAGGGATTCACGAGCAGTACTTC.

The chain recombines TRBV2 with TRBJ2-1; 12 bases are a match to TRBD2. The junction had 4 bases not matched to a gene; V was cut back by 0 bases and J by 1 base. CDR1 SNHLY and CDR2 FYNNEI come from the germline V gene. The CDR3 has 18 residues. The CDR3, as DNA: TGTGCCAGCAGTGAAGCTTGGACTAGCGGGGCGTCCTACAATGAGCAGTTCTTC. Translating it yields CASSEAWTSGASYNEQFF. Drawing the rest from reference TRBV2 and TRBJ2-1, the complete variable domain is EPEVTQTPSHQVTQMGQEVILRCVPISNHLYFYWYRQILGQKVEFLVSFYNNEISEKSEIFDDQFSVERPDGSNFTLKIRSTKLEDSAMYFCASSEAWTSGASYNEQFFGPGTRLTVL.

The chain uses TRBV10-1 and TRBJ2-7; 10 bases line up with TRBD2. Germline CDR1 is WNHNN and CDR2 is SYGVQD (reference sequence). The CDR3 extends over 15 amino acids. V lost 0 bases and J lost 4; bases outside the gene matches: 3. CDR3 bases: TGCGCCAGCAGTGAGTCGGGAGCGGGAGGGTACGAGCAGTACTTC. As protein: CASSESGAGGYEQYF.

The rearrangement uses TRBV2 and TRBJ1-5, with 11 positions matching TRBD1. This CDR3 is built from 15 residues. The V gene's germline CDR1 is SNHLY and CDR2 FYNNEI. The ends lost 5 bases at V and 5 bases at J; junction bases unmatched: 5. The CDR3 DNA sequence: TGTGCCAGCAGTCACGGACAGGGGGCAGATCAGCCCCAGCATTTT. Translated, it gives CASSHGQGADQPQHF.

The chain uses TRBV24-1 and TRBJ1-1; TRBD1 matches at 11 bases. With 3 bases clipped from V and 4 bases from J, the junction kept 6 bases outside the gene matches. Germline V lookup: CDR1 KGHDR, CDR2 SFDVKD. The CDR3 contains 16 residues. The CDR3 sequence: CATSDPGTGGGTEAFF. As DNA, the CDR3 is TGTGCCACCAGTGATCCCGGGACAGGGGGTGGCACTGAAGCTTTCTTT.

The gene calls are TRBV30 and TRBJ2-5, with 8 bases matching TRBD2. The germline gives CDR1 GTSNPN, CDR2 SVGIG (reference sequence). The CDR3 runs 15 residues. The trim removed 5 bases at V and 2 bases at J, leaving 10 bases unmatched. CDR3 in amino acids: CAWGTRATLQETQYF. CDR3 DNA: TGTGCCTGGGGGACTAGGGCAACCTTACAAGAGACCCAGTACTTC. The full variable domain, with the rest looked up from reference TRBV30 and TRBJ2-5, is SQTIHQWPATLVQPVGSPLSLECTVEGTSNPNLYWYRQAAGRGLQLLFYSVGIGQISSEVPQNLSASRPQDRQFILSSKKLLLSDSGFYLCAWGTRATLQETQYFGPGTRLLVL.

The CDR3 sequence is CASSAPGWLGTGTDNYGYTF. CDR3 coding DNA: TGTGCCAGTAGTGCGCCCGGTTGGCTCGGGACAGGGACCGATAACTATGGCTACACCTTC. The rearrangement links TRBV19 to TRBJ1-2; 9 bases map to TRBD1. CDR1 is LNHDA and CDR2 is SQIVND in the germline V gene (reference sequence). The CDR3 runs 20 residues. Trimming cost V 5 bases and J 1 base; bases outside gene matches: 20.

This clone was picked up a small number of times. This sequence joins TRBV19 and TRBJ1-4; D unclear. The CDR3 spans 16 residues. Deletions cut 4 bases from V and 5 bases from J, with 17 bases between. The germline CDR1 and CDR2 sequences are LNHDA and SQIVND (reference sequence). CDR3 DNA sequence: TGTGCCAGTAGTACCCTTAGACATCTCGACAATGAAAAACTGTTTTTT. Protein sequence: CASSTLRHLDNEKLFF.

The genes are TRBV3-1 (or the pseudogene TRBV3-2) and TRBJ1-6; weak D call: TRBD1 (6 bases). There are 15 residues in the CDR3. The germline CDR1 and CDR2 sequences are LGHDT and YNNKEL (reference sequence). Trimming stripped 3 bases from V and 9 bases from J, with 15 bases between. The chain's CDR3 is CASSQGGAWGSPLHF. Written as DNA, the CDR3 is TGTGCCAGCAGCCAGGGGGGGGCCTGGGGTTCACCCCTCCACTTT.

The chain recombines TRBV5-1 with TRBJ2-5, with D perhaps TRBD2 (5 bases). V lost 5 bases and J 3 bases, leaving 11 bases between the germline ends. Per germline, CDR1 SGHRS and CDR2 YFSETQ. This CDR3 has 13 amino acids. CDR3 sequence: CASSGSQEETQYF. In DNA form, the CDR3 reads TGCGCCAGCAGTGGGAGCCAAGAAGAGACCCAGTACTTC.

This chain connects TRBV6-2 or TRBV6-3 to TRBJ1-2; D unresolved. The V and J ends lost 5 bases and 4 bases respectively, with 14 bases between them. The CDR3 runs 14 residues. Germline V gene data show CDR1 as MNHEY and CDR2 as SVGEGT. The CDR3: CASSPSGVVYGYTF. The CDR3 DNA sequence: TGTGCCAGCAGTCCCTCAGGTGTAGTCTATGGCTACACCTTC.

The J gene is TRBJ2-4, the V gene TRBV27; TRBD1 aligns across 8 bases. The CDR3 runs 16 residues. Germline V lookup: CDR1 MNHEY, CDR2 SMNVEV (reference sequence). Trimming at V came to 3 bases and at J to 1 base, leaving 5 bases not matched to a gene. The CDR3 coding sequence is TGTGCCAGCAGTTTGGGACAGGCCAGGGCCAAAAACATTCAGTACTTC. Amino acids: CASSLGQARAKNIQYF.